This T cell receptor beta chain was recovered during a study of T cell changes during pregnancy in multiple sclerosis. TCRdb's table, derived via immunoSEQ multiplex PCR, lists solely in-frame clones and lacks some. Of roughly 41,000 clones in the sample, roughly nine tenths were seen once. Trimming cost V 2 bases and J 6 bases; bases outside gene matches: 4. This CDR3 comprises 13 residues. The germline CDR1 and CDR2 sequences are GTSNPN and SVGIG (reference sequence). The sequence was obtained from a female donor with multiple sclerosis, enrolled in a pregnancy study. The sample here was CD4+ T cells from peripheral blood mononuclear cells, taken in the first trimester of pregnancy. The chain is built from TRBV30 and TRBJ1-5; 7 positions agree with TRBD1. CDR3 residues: CAWSRQGAQPQHF. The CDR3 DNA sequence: TGTGCCTGGAGTCGACAGGGAGCTCAGCCCCAGCATTTT.